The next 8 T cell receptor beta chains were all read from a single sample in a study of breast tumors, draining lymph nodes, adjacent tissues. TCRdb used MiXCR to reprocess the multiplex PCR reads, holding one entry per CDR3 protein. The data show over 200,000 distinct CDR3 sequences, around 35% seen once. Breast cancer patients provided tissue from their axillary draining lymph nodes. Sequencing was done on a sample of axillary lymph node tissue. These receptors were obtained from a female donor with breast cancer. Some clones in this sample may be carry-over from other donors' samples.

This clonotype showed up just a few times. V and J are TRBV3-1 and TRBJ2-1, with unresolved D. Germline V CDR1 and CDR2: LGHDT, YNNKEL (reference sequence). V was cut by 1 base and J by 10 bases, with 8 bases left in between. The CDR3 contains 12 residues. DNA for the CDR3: TGTGCCAGCAGCCAAGGGGCTATCGAGCAGTTCTTC. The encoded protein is CASSQGAIEQFF.

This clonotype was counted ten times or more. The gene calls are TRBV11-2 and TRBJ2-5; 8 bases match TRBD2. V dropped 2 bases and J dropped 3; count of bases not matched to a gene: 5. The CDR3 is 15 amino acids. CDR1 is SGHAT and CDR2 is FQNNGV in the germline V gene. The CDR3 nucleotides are TGTGCCAGCAGCTTACAGGGGACTAGAAAAGAGACCCAGTACTTC. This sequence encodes CASSLQGTRKETQYF.

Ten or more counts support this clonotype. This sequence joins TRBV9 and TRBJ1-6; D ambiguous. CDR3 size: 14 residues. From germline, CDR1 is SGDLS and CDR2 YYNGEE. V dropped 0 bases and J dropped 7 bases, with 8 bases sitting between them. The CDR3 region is CASSVVGANSPLHF. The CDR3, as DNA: TGTGCCAGCAGCGTAGTTGGCGCCAATTCACCCCTCCACTTT.

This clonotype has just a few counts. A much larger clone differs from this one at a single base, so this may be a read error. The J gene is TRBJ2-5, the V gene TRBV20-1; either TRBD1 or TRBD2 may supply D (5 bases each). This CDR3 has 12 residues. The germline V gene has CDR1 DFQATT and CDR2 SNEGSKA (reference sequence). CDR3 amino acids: CSARDSWGTPYF. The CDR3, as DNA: TGCAGTGCTAGAGACAGCTGGGGGACCCCGTACTTC.

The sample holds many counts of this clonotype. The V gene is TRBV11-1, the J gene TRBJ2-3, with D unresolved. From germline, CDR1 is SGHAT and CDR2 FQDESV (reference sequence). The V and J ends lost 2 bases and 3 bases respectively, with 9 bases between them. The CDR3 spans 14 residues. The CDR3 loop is CASSLQQYTDTQYF. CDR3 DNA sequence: TGTGCCAGCAGCTTACAACAGTATACAGATACGCAGTATTTT.

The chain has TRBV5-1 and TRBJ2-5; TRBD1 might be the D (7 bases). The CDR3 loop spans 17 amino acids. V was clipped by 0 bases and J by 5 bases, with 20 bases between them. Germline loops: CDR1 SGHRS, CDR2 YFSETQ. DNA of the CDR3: TGCGCCAGCAGCTTGGGCAACCCGGGACAGCGGGTCGAGACCCAGTACTTC. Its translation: CASSLGNPGQRVETQYF.

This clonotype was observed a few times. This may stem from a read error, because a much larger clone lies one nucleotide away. The CDR3 is CASSVEGQGYNEPFF. Written as DNA, the CDR3 is TGTGCCAGCAGCGTAGAGGGACAGGGGTACAATGAGCCGTTCTTC. The V call is TRBV9, the J call TRBJ2-1, with 10 nucleotides matching TRBD1. The germline V gene has CDR1 SGDLS and CDR2 YYNGEE. The CDR3 runs 15 residues.

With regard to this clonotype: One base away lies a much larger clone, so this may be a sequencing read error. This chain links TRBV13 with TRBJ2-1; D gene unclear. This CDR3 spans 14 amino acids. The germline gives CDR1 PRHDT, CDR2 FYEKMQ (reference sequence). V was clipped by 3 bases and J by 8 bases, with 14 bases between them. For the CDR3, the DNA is TGTGCCAGCAGCTTTGGTGACATAGCAGATGAGCAGTTCTTC. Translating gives CASSFGDIADEQFF.